This TCR beta chain was profiled in a study of blood T cell repertoires in COVID-19. Study summary: Acute and convalescent COVID-19 samples came from the United States, Italy and Spain. T cells, B-cell-depleted T cells, or PBMCs supplied cDNA or gDNA.

The count of this clone is one. This CDR3 has 14 residues. Trimming cost V 2 bases and J 2 bases; bases outside gene matches: 0. Germline V gene lookup returns CDR1 LNHDA and CDR2 SQIVND (reference sequence). In the source study's methods: Nucleated cell number was recorded as an estimate derived from reference gene primer amplification. Here immunoSEQ multiplex PCR was the method, and the copy in TCRdb shows in-frame clones only, minus some. V and J calls and clone size are as listed in that table; D and trimming were resolved from the DNA. The sample carries 30,000 to 45,000 clones, approximately 90% recorded once.

The clonotype was recovered from a human donor in a cohort sampled during active COVID-19. The sample consisted of peripheral blood. This rearrangement joins TRBV19 to TRBJ1-5; 7 bases agree with TRBD1. The CDR3 reads CASSITGGNQPQHF. CDR3 in DNA: TGTGCCAGTAGTATAACAGGGGGCAATCAGCCCCAGCATTTT.